This T cell receptor (beta chain) is from a study of radiotherapy plus CTLA-4 blockade in lung cancer (dated by TCRdb to the late 2010s). Turning to the overall study: Objective responses occurred in approximately 19% of enrolled patients, and roughly 30% achieved disease control. Broad study findings and their caveats: The strongest predictors of response, as reported, were early dynamic changes in blood T cell clones along with a rise in serum interferon-beta after radiation. After treatment with radiotherapy and ipilimumab, TCR clones that came from tumors expanded in the peripheral blood.

CDR1 is given as SGHTA and CDR2 as FQGNSA, both from the germline V gene. V is clipped by 0 bases and J by 6 bases, and the sequence between their germline boundaries is 12 bases long. The CDR3 covers 15 residues, taking in both the cysteine and the phenylalanine. Only the CDR3 portion is preserved as DNA: 45 bases, with reading frame beginning at the first base. The study evaluated CTLA-4 blockade (ipilimumab) given together with focal radiation therapy in patients who had chemo-refractory metastatic non-small-cell lung cancer. A remark on this clone: The antigen this receptor binds is unknown. The input lacks base qualities; no much larger clone sits a single base away.

Library creation used the immunoSEQ multiplex PCR assay. Held by TCRdb, this immuneACCESS table contains in-frame sequences only and omits some clones. Under half of the omission traces to an unresolved V gene where checked; the cause of the rest is unknown. The sample table lists about 87,000 clones, 85% to 90% of them with a count of one. Jointly, the top ten make up 16% of the sample. The sequences come from peripheral blood, collected from a patient treated with radiotherapy plus ipilimumab. The source is a human donor with non-small cell lung cancer that progressed on radiotherapy plus ipilimumab. Recombination joined TRBV7-2 with TRBJ2-4, and possibly TRBD2, on 7 matching bases. The CDR3 is CASSLAGGLGNIQYF. At the DNA level, the sequence is TGTGCCAGCAGCTTAGCGGGGGGGCTCGGAAACATTCAGTACTTC.